Sequencing of this T cell receptor (beta chain) was carried out in a study of shared clonotypes between healthy human individuals. Study observations and caveats: Investigators expected sequencing depth to affect clonotype sharing among donors.

Points on this clone: What it recognizes is unknown.

Sequencing used immunoSEQ multiplex PCR; TCRdb keeps in-frame clones, though not all of them. The data show about 590,000 clones, around 95% seen once. This CDR3 has 14 amino acids. CDR1 is WSHSY, CDR2 SAAADI, per germline. V was trimmed by 0 bases and J by 1 base, leaving 6 bases between them. CD45RO-negative CD8 cells positively selected for CCR7 made up the naive population, which excluded terminally differentiated effector memory CD45RA+ cells. The gene calls are TRBV10-2 and TRBJ1-2; D ambiguous. The sample consisted of naive CD8+ T cells sorted from blood. This receptor was obtained from a woman aged 25 to 39 in good health. The CDR3 sequence is CASSESGSNYGYTF. For the CDR3, the DNA is TGCGCCAGCAGTGAGTCAGGCAGTAACTATGGCTACACCTTC.